The clone carrying this T cell receptor beta chain was recorded only once. This record belongs to a study of shared T cell receptors in the human thymus. Using immunoSEQ multiplex PCR, the repertoire was profiled, and TCRdb retains in-frame clones only, with some absent. This table has hundreds of thousands of clones, 85% to 90% appearing once. CDR3 size: 16 residues. V lost 3 bases and J lost 7; bases outside the gene matches: 7. Germline values: CDR1 MGHDK, CDR2 SYGVNS. Another study also made use of these data, one on human thymus T cells. Per that study: Donation came from healthy Finnish infants having corrective surgery for congenital heart defects. Resections that were taken during corrective heart surgery supplied the thymus tissue. Apparent skewing of V and J gene usage characterized both thymic and blood repertoires. Related research has reported that thymic repertoires overlap highly among unrelated individuals.

The sequenced material came from thymocytes. This sequence joins TRBV25-1 and TRBJ2-1, with 12 nucleotides matching TRBD2. This TCR derives from a boy under three years old with a congenital heart defect. The CDR3 sequence is CASSETTSGRGNEQFF. CDR3 DNA sequence: TGTGCCAGCAGTGAGACGACTAGCGGGAGAGGAAATGAGCAGTTCTTC.